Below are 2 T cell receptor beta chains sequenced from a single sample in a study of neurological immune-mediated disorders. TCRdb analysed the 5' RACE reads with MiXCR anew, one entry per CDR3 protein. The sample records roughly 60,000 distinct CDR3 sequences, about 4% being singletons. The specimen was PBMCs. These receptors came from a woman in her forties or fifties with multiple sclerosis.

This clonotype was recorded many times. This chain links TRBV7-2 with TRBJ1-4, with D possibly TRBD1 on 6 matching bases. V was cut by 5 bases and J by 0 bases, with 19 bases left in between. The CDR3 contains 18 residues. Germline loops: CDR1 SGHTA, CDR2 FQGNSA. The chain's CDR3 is CASSLIQGMSATNEKLFF. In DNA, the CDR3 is TGTGCCAGCAGCCTTATCCAGGGGATGAGTGCAACTAATGAAAAACTGTTTTTT.

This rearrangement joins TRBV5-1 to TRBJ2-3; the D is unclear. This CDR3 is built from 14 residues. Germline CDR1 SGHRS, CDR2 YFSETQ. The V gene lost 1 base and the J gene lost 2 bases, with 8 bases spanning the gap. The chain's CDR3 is CASSLSLDTDTQYF. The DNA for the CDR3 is TGCGCCAGCAGCTTGAGCCTAGACACAGATACGCAGTATTTT.